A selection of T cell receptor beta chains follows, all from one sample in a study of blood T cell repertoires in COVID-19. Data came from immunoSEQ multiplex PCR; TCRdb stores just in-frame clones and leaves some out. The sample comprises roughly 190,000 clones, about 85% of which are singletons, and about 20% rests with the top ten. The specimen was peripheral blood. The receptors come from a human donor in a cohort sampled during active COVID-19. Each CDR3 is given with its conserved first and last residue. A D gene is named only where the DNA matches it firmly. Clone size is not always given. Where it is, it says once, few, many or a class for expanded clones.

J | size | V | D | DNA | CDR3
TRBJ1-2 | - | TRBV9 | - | TGTGCCAGCAACCTGGGCCCTCAGGGGACCGCTGGCTACACCTTC | CASNLGPQGTAGYTF
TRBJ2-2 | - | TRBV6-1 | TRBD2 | TGTGCCAGCAGTGGAGCGGGAGGGCAGGTCGGGGAGCTGTTTTTT | CASSGAGGQVGELFF
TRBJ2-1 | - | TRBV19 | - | TGTGCCAGTAGTACCGGAGTTGGGCAGTTCTTC | CASSTGVGQFF
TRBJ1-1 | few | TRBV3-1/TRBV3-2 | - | TGTGCCAGCAGAAACGCGGGAAAGGGTGGCGAAGCTTTCTTT | CASRNAGKGGEAFF
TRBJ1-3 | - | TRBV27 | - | TGTGCCAGCAGTACCTCGGAGGGGTCCTCTGGAAACACCATATATTTT | CASSTSEGSSGNTIYF
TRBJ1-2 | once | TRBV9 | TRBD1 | TGTGCCAGCAGCGTGGGACAGGGGGAGGGCTACACCTTC | CASSVGQGEGYTF
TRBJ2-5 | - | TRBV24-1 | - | TGTGCCACCAGCGGCCTAGTGGGGGGTCAAGAGACCCAGTACTTC | CATSGLVGGQETQYF
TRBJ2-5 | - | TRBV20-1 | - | TGCAGTGCTAGTCCCCTGGCGGAAGTAGAGACCCAGTACTTC | CSASPLAEVETQYF
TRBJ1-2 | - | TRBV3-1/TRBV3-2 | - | TGTGCCAGCAGCCAAGCAGGGGTGGCTAACTATGGCTACACCTTC | CASSQAGVANYGYTF
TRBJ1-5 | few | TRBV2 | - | TGTGCCAGAGGCCGGGGGGGCAATCAGCCCCAGCATTTT | CARGRGGNQPQHF
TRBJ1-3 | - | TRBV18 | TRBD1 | TGTGCCAGCTCACCCAAGGGGACAGGCTCTGGAAACACCATATATTTT | CASSPKGTGSGNTIYF
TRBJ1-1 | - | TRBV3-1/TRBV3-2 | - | TGTGCCAGCAGCCAAGATCTACGAAACACTGAAGCTTTCTTT | CASSQDLRNTEAFF
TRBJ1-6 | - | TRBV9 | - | TGTGCCAGCAGCGTAGAAAGGGGAGGCTCACCCCTCCACTTT | CASSVERGGSPLHF
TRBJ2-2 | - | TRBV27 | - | TGTGCCAGCAGCTCCCTCGACAGAAACACCGGGGAGCTGTTTTTT | CASSSLDRNTGELFF
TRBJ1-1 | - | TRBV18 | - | TGTGCCAGCACTCCGGGACACTGGAACACTGAAGCTTTCTTT | CASTPGHWNTEAFF
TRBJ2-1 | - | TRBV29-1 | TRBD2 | TGCAGCGCCGAGGGTAGCGGGGCCCGATACAATGAGCAGTTCTTC | CSAEGSGARYNEQFF
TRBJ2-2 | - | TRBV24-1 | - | TGTGCCACCAGTGATCCCCCTGACATGTACACCGGGGAGCTGTTTTTT | CATSDPPDMYTGELFF
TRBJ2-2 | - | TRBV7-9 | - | TGTGCCAGCAGCTTAGTAGTGGTCGGGGAGCTGTTTTTT | CASSLVVVGELFF
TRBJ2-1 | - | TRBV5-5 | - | TGTGCCAGCAGCCCTAATATAAACAATGAGCAGTTCTTC | CASSPNINNEQFF
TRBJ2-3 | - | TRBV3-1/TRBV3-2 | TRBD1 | TGTGCCAGCAGGACAGGGACGGGTACGCAGTATTTT | CASRTGTGTQYF
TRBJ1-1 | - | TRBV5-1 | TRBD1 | TGCGCCAGCAGCCCCAGGGGGGACACTGAAGCTTTCTTT | CASSPRGDTEAFF
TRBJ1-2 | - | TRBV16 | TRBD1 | TGTGCCAGCAGCCTGGGGACAGGCGGCTATGGCTACACCTTC | CASSLGTGGYGYTF
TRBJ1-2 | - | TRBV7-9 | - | TGTGCCAGCAGCTTCGAGGCTACCTATGGCTACACCTTC | CASSFEATYGYTF
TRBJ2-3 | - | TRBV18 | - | TGTGCCAGCTCACCGACTCGAGTAACAGATACGCAGTATTTT | CASSPTRVTDTQYF
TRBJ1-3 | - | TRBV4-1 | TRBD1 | TGCGCCAGCAGCCACACAGGGGCTGGAAACACCATATATTTT | CASSHTGAGNTIYF
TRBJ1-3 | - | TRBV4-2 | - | TGTGCCAGCAGCCTCCGTCGTGCTGGAAACACCATATATTTT | CASSLRRAGNTIYF
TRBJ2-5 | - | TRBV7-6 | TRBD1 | TGTGCCAGCAGCGTACAGGGGGCCCAGAGGGAGACCCAGTACTTC | CASSVQGAQRETQYF
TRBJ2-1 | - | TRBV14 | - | TGTGCCAGCAGCCAACAGGTGGGCCTGGATGAGCAGTTCTTC | CASSQQVGLDEQFF
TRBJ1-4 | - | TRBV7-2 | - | TGTGCCAGCAGATTCGAGGGTGGCTATAATGAAAAACTGTTTTTT | CASRFEGGYNEKLFF
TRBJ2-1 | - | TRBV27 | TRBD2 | TGTGCCAGCACCACCGATCGAGTAGCGGGAGTCAGGACTGAGCAGTTCTTC | CASTTDRVAGVRTEQFF
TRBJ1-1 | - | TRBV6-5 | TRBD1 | TGTGCCAGCAGTTACAAGGTGACAGGGGATACTGAAGCTTTCTTT | CASSYKVTGDTEAFF
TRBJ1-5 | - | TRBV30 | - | TGTGCCTGGAGTGCACCGGGACAATTGGGCCCTCAGCCCCAGCATTTT | CAWSAPGQLGPQPQHF
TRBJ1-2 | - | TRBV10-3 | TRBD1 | TGTGCCATCCTACACAGCGCCAGGGGGGAAGAGGGCTACACCTTC | CAILHSARGEEGYTF
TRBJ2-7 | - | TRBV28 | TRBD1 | TGTGCCAGCAGTTTTCAGGGGGCTCCCGAGCAGTACTTC | CASSFQGAPEQYF
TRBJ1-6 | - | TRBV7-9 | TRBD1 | TGTGCCAGCAGCTCGCAGCCACAGGGGAATTCACCCCTCCACTTT | CASSSQPQGNSPLHF
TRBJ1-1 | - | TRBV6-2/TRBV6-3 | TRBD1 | TGTGCCAGCAGTTACGACCAGGGGGCGCGCACTGAAGCTTTCTTT | CASSYDQGARTEAFF
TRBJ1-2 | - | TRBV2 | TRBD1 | TGTGCCAGCAGGGGACAGGCGTATAACTATGGCTACACCTTC | CASRGQAYNYGYTF
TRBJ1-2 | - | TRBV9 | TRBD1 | TGTGCCAGCACCGAAGCCCCAGGGGGCTTGGGCTATGGCTACACCTTC | CASTEAPGGLGYGYTF
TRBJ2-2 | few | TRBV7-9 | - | TGTGCCAGCAGCCCTGGAGGAGGGAACACCGGGGAGCTGTTTTTT | CASSPGGGNTGELFF
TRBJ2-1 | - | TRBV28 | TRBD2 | TGTGCATCCGGGACTAGCGGGAGGGGGAATGAGCAGTTCTTC | CASGTSGRGNEQFF
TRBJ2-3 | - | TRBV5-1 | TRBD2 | TGCGCCAGCAGGTTTCAGGGACTAACAGATACGCAGTATTTT | CASRFQGLTDTQYF
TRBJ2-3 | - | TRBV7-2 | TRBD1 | TGTGCCAGCAGACCGACAGGGGTAGATACGCAGTATTTT | CASRPTGVDTQYF
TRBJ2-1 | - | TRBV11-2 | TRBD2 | TGTGCCAGCAGCTTAATTGGACTAGCGGGGGATGAGCAGTTCTTC | CASSLIGLAGDEQFF
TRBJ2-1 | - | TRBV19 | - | TGTGCCAGTACAAAATCCGGGGTTTTCTACAATGAGCAGTTCTTC | CASTKSGVFYNEQFF
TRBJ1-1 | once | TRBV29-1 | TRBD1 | TGCAGCGTTGCTCGGGACAGATTGAACACTGAAGCTTTCTTT | CSVARDRLNTEAFF
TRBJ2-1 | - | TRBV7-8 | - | TGTGCCAGCAGCTTATTGGAGAGGTTAGGCAATGAGCAGTTCTTC | CASSLLERLGNEQFF
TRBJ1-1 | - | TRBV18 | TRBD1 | TGTGCCAGCTCTACCGGGACAGAAGGTTTCTTT | CASSTGTEGFF
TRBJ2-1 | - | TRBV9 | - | TGTGCCAGCAGCGTAGTTGGGACTCCTAGGTGGGATGAGCAGTTCTTC | CASSVVGTPRWDEQFF
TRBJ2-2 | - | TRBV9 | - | TGTGCCAGCAGCGTAGACGACATAGGGCTGTTTTTT | CASSVDDIGLFF
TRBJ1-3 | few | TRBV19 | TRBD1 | TGTGCCACCAAGACAGGGTCACTCGGAAACACCATATATTTT | CATKTGSLGNTIYF
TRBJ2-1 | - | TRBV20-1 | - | TGCAGTGCTAGCCCGGGAGCCACCCAGTTCTTC | CSASPGATQFF
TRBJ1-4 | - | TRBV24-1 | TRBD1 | TGTGCCACCAGTGTGGGACAGGGATATAATGAAAAACTGTTTTTT | CATSVGQGYNEKLFF
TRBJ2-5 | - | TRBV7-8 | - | TGTGCCAGCAGCTTCCTACATAGCGCCTCCGGGTTGAAGACCCAGTACTTC | CASSFLHSASGLKTQYF
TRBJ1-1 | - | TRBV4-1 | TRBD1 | TGCGCCAGCAGCCAAGACGTCGGCAGGGGGTCTGAAGCTTTCTTT | CASSQDVGRGSEAFF
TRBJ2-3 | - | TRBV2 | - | TGTGCCAGCAGTAGTCGACTAGGGCCGCCGAAGGATACGCAGTATTTT | CASSSRLGPPKDTQYF
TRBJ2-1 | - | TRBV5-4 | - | TGTGCCAGCAGCCTCGGGGATGTACCCAATGAGCAGTTCTTC | CASSLGDVPNEQFF
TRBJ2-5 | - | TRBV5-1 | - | TGCGCCAGCAGCTTGTGGGCCAGGGTGTCGGAGACCCAGTACTTC | CASSLWARVSETQYF
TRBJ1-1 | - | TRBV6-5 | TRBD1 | TGTGCCAGCAGTTTCACAGGGGTCACTGAAGCTTTCTTT | CASSFTGVTEAFF